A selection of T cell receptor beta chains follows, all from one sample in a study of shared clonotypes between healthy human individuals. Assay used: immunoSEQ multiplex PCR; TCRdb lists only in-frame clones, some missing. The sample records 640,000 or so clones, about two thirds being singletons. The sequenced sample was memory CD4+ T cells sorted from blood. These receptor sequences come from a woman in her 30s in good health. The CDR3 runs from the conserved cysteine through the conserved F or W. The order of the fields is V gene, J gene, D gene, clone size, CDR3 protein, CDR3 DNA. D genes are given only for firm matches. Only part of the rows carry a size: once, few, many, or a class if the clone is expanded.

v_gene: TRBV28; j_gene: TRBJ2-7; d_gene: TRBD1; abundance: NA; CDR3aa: CASSSGQGLFEQYF; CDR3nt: TGTGCCAGCAGTTCGGGACAGGGCCTCTTCGAGCAGTACTTC
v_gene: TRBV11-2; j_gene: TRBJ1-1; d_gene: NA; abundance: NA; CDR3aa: CASRGLLGRMNTEAFF; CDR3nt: TGTGCCAGCAGGGGACTTTTGGGTAGAATGAACACTGAAGCTTTCTTT
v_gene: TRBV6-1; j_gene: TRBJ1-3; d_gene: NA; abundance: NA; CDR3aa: CASSIRRGSGNTIYF; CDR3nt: TGTGCCAGCAGCATTCGCAGGGGCTCTGGAAACACCATATATTTT
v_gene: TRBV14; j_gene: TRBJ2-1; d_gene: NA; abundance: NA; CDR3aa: CASSQVGGSSYNEQFF; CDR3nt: TGTGCCAGCAGCCAAGTAGGAGGGAGCTCCTACAATGAGCAGTTCTTC
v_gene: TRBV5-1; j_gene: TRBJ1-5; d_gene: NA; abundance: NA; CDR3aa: CASSPRAGGNQPQHF; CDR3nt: TGCGCCAGCAGCCCCCGGGCAGGAGGGAATCAGCCCCAGCATTTT
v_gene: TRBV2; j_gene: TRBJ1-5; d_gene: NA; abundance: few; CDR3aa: CASSERAGNQPQHF; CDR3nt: TGTGCCAGCAGTGAAAGGGCGGGGAATCAGCCCCAGCATTTT
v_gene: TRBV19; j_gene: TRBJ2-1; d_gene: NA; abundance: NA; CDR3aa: CASSKGTYYNEQFF; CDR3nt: TGTGCCAGTAGTAAGGGGACGTACTACAATGAGCAGTTCTTC
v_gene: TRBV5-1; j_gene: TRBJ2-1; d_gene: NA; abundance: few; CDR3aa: CASSLAGGGSYNEQFF; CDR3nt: TGCGCCAGCAGCTTGGCCGGCGGAGGCTCCTACAATGAGCAGTTCTTC
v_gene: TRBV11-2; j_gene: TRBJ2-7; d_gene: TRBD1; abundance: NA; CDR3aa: CASSLGGTGSREQYF; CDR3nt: TGTGCCAGCAGCTTAGGTGGGACAGGGAGTCGGGAGCAGTACTTC
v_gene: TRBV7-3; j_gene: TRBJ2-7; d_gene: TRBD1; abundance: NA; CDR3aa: CASSITGTGGYEQYF; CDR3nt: TGTGCCAGCAGCATCACCGGGACAGGGGGCTACGAGCAGTACTTC
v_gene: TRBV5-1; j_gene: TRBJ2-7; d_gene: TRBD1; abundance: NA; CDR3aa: CASSSLGTAEGYEQYF; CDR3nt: TGCGCCAGCAGCTCGCTCGGGACAGCCGAGGGGTACGAGCAGTACTTC
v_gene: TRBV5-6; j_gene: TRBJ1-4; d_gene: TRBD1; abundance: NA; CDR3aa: CASSADREVEKLFF; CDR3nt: TGTGCCAGTTCCGCAGACAGGGAGGTTGAAAAACTGTTTTTT
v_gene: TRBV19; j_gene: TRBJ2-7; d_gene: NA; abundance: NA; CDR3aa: CASSIATPVLRGTDYEQYF; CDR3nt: TGTGCCAGTAGTATAGCTACCCCCGTACTTCGCGGGACCGACTACGAGCAGTACTTC
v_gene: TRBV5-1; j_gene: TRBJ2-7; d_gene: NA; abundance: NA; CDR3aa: CASSPGTVGVEQYF; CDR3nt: TGCGCCAGCAGCCCCGGGACTGTTGGTGTCGAGCAGTACTTC
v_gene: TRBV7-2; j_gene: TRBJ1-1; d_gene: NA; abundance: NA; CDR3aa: CASTVRQTNTEAFF; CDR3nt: TGTGCCAGCACTGTAAGACAGACGAACACTGAAGCTTTCTTT
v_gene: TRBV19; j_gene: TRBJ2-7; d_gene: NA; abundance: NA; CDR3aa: CASSSGAYEQYF; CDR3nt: TGTGCCAGTAGTAGCGGGGCGTACGAGCAGTACTTC
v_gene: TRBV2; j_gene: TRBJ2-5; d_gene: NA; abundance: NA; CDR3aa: CASRTGSQRETQYF; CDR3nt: TGTGCCAGCAGGACCGGGTCCCAGCGAGAGACCCAGTACTTC
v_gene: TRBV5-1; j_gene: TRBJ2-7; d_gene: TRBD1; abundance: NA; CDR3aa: CASSQFAGGLYEQYF; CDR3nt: TGCGCCAGCAGCCAATTTGCAGGGGGCCTCTACGAGCAGTACTTC
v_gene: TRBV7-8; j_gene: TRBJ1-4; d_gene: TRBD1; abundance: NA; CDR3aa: CASSGRQGTREKLFF; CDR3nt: TGTGCCAGCAGCGGACGACAGGGGACGAGGGAAAAACTGTTTTTT
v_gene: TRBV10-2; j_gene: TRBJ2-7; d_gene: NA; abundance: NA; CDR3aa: CASSDVRPRYEQYF; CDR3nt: TGCGCCAGCAGTGATGTTAGGCCCCGCTACGAGCAGTACTTC
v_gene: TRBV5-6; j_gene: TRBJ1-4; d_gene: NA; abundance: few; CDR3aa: CASSSRTGQNEKLFF; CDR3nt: TGTGCCAGCAGCTCCCGCACAGGGCAAAATGAAAAACTGTTTTTT
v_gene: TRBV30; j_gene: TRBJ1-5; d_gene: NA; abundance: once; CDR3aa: CAWSGGAGQPQHF; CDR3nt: TGTGCCTGGTCGGGAGGGGCCGGTCAGCCCCAGCATTTT